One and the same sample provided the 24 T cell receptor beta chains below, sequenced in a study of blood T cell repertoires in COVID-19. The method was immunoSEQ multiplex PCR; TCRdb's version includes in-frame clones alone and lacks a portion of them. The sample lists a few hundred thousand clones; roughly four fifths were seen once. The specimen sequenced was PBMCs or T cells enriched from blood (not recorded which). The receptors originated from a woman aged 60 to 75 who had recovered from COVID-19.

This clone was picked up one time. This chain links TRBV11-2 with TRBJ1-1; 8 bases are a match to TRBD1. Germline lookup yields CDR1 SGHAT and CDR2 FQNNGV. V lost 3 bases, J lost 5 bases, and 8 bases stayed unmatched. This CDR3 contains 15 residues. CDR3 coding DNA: TGTGCCAGCAGCTTTAGGGGCAGGGGGCTGACTGAAGCTTTCTTT. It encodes CASSFRGRGLTEAFF.

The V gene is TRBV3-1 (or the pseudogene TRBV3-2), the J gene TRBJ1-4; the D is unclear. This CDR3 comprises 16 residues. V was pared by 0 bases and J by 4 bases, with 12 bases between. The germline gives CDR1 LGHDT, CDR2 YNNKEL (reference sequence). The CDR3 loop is CASSQDLRRYNEKLFF. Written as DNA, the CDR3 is TGTGCCAGCAGCCAAGATTTGAGGCGATATAATGAAAAACTGTTTTTT.

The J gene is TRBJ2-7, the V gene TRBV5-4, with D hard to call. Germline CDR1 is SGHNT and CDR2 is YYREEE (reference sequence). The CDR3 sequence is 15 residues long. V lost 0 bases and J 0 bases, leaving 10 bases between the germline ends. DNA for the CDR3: TGTGCCAGCAGCTTGGGGGCGTTGAGCTCCTACGAGCAGTACTTC. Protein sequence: CASSLGALSSYEQYF.

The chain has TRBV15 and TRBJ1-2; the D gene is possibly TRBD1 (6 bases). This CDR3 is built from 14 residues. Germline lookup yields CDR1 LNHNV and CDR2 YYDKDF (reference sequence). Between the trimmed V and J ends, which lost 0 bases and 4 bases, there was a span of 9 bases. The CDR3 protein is CATSRDRGRYGYTF. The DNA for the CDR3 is TGTGCCACCAGCAGAGACAGGGGACGCTATGGCTACACCTTC.

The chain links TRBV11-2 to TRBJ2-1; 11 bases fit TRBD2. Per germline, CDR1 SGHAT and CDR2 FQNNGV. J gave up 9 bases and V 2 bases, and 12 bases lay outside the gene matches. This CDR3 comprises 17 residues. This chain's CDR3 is CASSLRTSGPLGGEQFF. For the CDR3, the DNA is TGTGCCAGCAGCTTAAGGACTAGCGGGCCCCTGGGGGGTGAGCAGTTCTTC.

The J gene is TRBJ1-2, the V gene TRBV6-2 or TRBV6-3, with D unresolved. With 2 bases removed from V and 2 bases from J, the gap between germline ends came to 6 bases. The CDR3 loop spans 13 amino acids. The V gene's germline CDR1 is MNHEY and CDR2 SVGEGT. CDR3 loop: CASSYVQNYGYTF. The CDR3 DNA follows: TGTGCCAGCAGTTACGTCCAGAACTATGGCTACACCTTC.

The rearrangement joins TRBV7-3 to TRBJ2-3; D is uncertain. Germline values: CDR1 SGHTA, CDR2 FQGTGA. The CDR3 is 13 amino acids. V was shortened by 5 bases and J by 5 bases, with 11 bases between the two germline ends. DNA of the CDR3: TGTGCCAGCAGCGGCTCGAATCTAGATACGCAGTATTTT. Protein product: CASSGSNLDTQYF.

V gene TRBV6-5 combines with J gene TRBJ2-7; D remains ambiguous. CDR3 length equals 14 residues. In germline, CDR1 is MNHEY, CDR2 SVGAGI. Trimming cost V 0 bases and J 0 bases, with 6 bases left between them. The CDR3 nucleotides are TGTGCCAGCAGTTACTCGCAGCGCTCCTACGAGCAGTACTTC. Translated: CASSYSQRSYEQYF.

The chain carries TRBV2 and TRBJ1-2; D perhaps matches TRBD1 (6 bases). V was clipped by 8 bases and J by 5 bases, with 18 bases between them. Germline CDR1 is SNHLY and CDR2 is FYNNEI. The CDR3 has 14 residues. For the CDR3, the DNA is TGTGCCAGCGGCACGAGGGGGGGCGGGTATGGCTACACCTTC. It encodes CASGTRGGGYGYTF.

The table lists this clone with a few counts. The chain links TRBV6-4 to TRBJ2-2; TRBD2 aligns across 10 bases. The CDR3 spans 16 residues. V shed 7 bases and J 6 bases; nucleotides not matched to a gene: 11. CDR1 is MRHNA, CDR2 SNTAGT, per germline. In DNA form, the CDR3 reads TGTGCCAGCACCTTGAGCGGGGGGGCCTCGGCCGGGGAGCTGTTTTTT. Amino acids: CASTLSGGASAGELFF.

The CDR3 is CASSEAGGRREKLFF. The CDR3 DNA sequence: TGTGCCAGCAGCGAAGCCGGGGGGCGTAGGGAAAAACTGTTTTTT. This chain joins TRBV7-2 and TRBJ1-4, with a weak D call TRBD1 (6 bases). Germline CDR1 and CDR2: SGHTA and FQGNSA. The CDR3 is made up of 15 amino acids. With 5 bases removed from V and 8 bases from J, the gap between germline ends came to 18 bases.

The CDR3 protein is CASMRGRESTEAFF. CDR3 bases: TGTGCCAGCATGCGGGGCAGGGAATCAACTGAAGCTTTCTTT. The rearrangement uses TRBV6-4 and TRBJ1-1; D may be TRBD1 (5 bases). This CDR3 is built from 14 residues. CDR1 MRHNA and CDR2 SNTAGT come from the germline V gene. V lost 7 bases and J lost 5, with 17 bases in between.

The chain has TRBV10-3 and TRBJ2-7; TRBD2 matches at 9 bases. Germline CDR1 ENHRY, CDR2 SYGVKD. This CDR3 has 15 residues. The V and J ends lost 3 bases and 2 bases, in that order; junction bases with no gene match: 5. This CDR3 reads CAISDSTSGTYEQYF. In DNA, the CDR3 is TGTGCCATCAGTGATTCGACTAGCGGAACCTACGAGCAGTACTTC.

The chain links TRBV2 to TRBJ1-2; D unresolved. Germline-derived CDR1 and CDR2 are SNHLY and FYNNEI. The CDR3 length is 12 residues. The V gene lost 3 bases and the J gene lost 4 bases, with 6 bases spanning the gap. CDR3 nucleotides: TGTGCCAGCAGTGACAATCCCTATGGCTACACCTTC. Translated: CASSDNPYGYTF.

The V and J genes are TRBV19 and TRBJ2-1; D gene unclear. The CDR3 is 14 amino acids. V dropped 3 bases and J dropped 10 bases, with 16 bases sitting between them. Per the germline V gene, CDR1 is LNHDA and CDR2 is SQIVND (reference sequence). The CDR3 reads CASSMRHNDREQFF. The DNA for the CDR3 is TGTGCCAGTAGTATGCGACATAACGATCGAGAGCAGTTCTTC.

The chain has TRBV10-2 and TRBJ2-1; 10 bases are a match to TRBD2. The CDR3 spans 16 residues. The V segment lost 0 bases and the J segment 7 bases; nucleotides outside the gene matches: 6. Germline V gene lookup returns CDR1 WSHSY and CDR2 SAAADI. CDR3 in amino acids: CASSESRTSGRNEQFF. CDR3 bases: TGCGCCAGCAGTGAGTCCCGGACTAGCGGTAGGAATGAGCAGTTCTTC.

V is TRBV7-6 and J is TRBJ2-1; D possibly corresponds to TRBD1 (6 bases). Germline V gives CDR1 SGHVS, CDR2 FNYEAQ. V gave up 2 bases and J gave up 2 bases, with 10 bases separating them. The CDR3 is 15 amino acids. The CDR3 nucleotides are TGTGCCAGCAGCTTAAAACAGGGCACCTACAATGAGCAGTTCTTC. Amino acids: CASSLKQGTYNEQFF.

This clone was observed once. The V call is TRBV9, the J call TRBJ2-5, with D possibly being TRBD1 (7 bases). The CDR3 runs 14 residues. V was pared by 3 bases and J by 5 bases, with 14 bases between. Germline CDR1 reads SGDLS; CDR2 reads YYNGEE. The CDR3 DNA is TGTGCCAGCAGCGCTGCAGGGGGGTTGGAGACCCAGTACTTC. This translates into CASSAAGGLETQYF.

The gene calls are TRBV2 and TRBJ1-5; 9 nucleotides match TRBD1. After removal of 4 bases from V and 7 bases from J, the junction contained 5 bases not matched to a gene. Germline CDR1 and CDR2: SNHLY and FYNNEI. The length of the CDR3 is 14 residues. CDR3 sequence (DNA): TGTGCCAGCAGTGTTGGGACAGGGTTACAGCCCCAGCATTTT. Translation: CASSVGTGLQPQHF.

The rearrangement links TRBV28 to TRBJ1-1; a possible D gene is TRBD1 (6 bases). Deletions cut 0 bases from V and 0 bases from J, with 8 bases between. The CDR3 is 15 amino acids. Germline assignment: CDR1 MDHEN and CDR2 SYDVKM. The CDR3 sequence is CASSLWGGLNTEAFF. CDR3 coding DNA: TGTGCCAGCAGTTTATGGGGGGGGCTGAACACTGAAGCTTTCTTT.

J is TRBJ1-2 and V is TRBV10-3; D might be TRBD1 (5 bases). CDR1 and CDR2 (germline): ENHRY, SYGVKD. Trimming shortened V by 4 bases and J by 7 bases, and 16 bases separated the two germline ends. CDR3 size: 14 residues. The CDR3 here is CAISGDGGKSGYTF. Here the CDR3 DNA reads TGTGCCATCAGTGGCGACGGGGGGAAGTCTGGCTACACCTTC.

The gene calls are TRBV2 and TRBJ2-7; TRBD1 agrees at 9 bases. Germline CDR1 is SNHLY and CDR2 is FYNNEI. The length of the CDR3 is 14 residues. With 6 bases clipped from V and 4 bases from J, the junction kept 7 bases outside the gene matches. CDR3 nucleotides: TGTGCCAGCAGCAAGACAGGGGGGGTTTACGAGCAGTACTTC. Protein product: CASSKTGGVYEQYF.

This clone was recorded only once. The CDR3 here is CASSLEGGKPYNEQFF. The DNA of the CDR3 is TGTGCCAGCAGCTTAGAGGGGGGGAAACCCTACAATGAGCAGTTCTTC. This chain connects TRBV11-3 to TRBJ2-1, with 7 bases that match TRBD2. J lost 2 bases, V lost 0 bases, and 4 bases had no gene match. This CDR3 has 16 residues. Germline CDR1 and CDR2: SGHNT and YENEEA.

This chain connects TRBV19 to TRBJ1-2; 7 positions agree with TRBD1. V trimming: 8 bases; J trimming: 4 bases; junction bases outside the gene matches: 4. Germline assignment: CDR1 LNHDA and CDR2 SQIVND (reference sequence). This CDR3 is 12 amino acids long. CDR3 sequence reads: CASATGLYGYTF. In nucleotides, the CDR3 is TGTGCCAGTGCGACAGGGCTCTATGGCTACACCTTC.